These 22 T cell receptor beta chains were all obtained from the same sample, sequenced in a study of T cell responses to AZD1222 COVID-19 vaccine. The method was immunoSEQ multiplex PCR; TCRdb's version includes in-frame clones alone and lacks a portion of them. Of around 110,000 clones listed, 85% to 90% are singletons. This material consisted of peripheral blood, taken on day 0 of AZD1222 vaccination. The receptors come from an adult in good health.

The CDR3 coding sequence is TGTGCCAGCAGTCCCGGGACAGTGAACACCGGGGAGCTGTTTTTT. Translation gives CASSPGTVNTGELFF. J is TRBJ2-2 and V is TRBV3-1 (or the pseudogene TRBV3-2), with 7 bases matching TRBD1. This CDR3 comprises 15 residues. Germline V lookup: CDR1 LGHDT, CDR2 YNNKEL (reference sequence). Germline trimming cut 6 bases from V and 1 base from J; bases unmatched to any gene: 5.

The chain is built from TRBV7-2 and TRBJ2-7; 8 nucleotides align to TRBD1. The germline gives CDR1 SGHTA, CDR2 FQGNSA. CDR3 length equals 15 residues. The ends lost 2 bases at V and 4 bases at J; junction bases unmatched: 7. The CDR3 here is CASSLSGQVVYEQYF. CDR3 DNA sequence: TGTGCCAGCAGCTTATCGGGACAGGTGGTTTACGAGCAGTACTTC.

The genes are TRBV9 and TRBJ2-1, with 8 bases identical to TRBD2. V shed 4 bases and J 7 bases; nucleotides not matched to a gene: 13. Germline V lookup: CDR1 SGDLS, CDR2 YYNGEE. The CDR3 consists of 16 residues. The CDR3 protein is CASSSLSGGPGNEQFF. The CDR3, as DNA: TGTGCCAGCAGCTCCCTATCGGGAGGGCCGGGGAATGAGCAGTTCTTC.

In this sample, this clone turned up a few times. The DNA for the CDR3 is TGTGCCAGCAGTCCCACCGGGACTGGACTCAATGAGCAGTTCTTC. It translates to CASSPTGTGLNEQFF. This chain connects TRBV6-2 or TRBV6-3 to TRBJ2-1; D perhaps matches TRBD2 (6 bases). Germline values: CDR1 MNHEY, CDR2 SVGEGT. The length of the CDR3 is 15 residues. Trimming took off 5 bases at V and 6 bases at J, with 17 bases between the two ends.

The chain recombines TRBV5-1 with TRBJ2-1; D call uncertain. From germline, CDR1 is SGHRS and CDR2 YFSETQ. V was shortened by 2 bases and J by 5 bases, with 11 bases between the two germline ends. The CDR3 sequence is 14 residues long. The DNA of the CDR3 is TGCGCCAGCAGCTTTGAATACTTCAACAATGAGCAGTTCTTC. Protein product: CASSFEYFNNEQFF.

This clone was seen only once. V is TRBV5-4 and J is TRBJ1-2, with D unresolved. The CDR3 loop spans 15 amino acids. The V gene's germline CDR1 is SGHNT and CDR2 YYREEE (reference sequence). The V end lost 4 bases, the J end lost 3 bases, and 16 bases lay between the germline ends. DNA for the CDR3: TGTGCCAGCAGCCCCGTGGGAGGGCAGGACTATGGCTACACCTTC. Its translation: CASSPVGGQDYGYTF. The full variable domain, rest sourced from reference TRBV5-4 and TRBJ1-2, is ETGVTQSPTHLIKTRGQQVTLRCSSQSGHNTVSWYQQALGQGPQFIFQYYREEENGRGNFPPRFSGLQFPNYSSELNVNALELDDSALYLCASSPVGGQDYGYTFGSGTRLTVV.

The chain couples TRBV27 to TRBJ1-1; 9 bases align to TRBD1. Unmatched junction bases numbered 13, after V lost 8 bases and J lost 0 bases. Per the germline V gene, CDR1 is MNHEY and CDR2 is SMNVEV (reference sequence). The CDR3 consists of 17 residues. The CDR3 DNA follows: TGTGCCAGCCGTAAATTACCCGGGACAGGGATGAACACTGAAGCTTTCTTT. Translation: CASRKLPGTGMNTEAFF.

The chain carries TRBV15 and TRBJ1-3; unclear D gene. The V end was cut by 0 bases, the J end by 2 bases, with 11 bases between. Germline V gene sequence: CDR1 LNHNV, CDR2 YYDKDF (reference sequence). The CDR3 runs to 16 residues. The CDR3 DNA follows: TGTGCCACCAGCAGAGATTTTACGACGGCTGGAAACACCATATATTTT. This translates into CATSRDFTTAGNTIYF.

The CDR3 spells CASSEGHEQYF. The CDR3 nucleotides are TGTGCCAGCAGCGAGGGCCACGAGCAGTACTTC. The chain uses TRBV7-8 and TRBJ2-7; the D gene is possibly TRBD2 (5 bases). The CDR3 sequence is 11 residues long. CDR1 SGHVS and CDR2 FQNEAQ come from the germline V gene. With 5 bases removed from V and 5 bases from J, the gap between germline ends came to 7 bases.

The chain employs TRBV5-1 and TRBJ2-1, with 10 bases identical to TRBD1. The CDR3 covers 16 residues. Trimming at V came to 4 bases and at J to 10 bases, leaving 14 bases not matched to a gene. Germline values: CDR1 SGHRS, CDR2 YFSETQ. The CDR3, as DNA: TGCGCCAGCAGCATGGGGACAGGGGTCCGGTTTAGCGAGCAGTTCTTC. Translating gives CASSMGTGVRFSEQFF.

This CDR3 reads CASSLLTYTLNYGYTF. The CDR3 coding sequence is TGTGCCAGCAGTTTACTCACATACACCCTCAACTATGGCTACACCTTC. The genes are TRBV28 and TRBJ1-2, with no clear D. The CDR3 is made up of 16 amino acids. Germline CDR1 reads MDHEN; CDR2 reads SYDVKM. V was trimmed by 2 bases and J by 2 bases, leaving 15 bases between them.

CDR3: CASSEGGAGEQYF. For the CDR3, the DNA is TGTGCCAGCAGTGAAGGGGGCGCGGGAGAGCAGTACTTC. The chain links TRBV2 to TRBJ2-7, with a possible D match to TRBD2 (6 bases). The CDR3 length is 13 residues. V shed 1 base and J shed 7 bases, with 11 bases lying between them. Germline CDR1 SNHLY, CDR2 FYNNEI.

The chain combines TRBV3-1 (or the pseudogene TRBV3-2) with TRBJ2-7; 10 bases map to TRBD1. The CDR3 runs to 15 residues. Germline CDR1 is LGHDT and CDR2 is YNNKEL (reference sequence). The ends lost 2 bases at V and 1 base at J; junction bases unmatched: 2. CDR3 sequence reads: CASSQSDRGSYEQYF. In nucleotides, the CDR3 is TGTGCCAGCAGCCAATCGGACAGGGGGTCCTACGAGCAGTACTTC.

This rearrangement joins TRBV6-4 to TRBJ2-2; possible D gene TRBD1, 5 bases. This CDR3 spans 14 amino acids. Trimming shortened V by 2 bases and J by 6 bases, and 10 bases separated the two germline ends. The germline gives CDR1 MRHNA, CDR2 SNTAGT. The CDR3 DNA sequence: TGTGCCAGCAGTGACACCGACAGTCCCGGGGAGCTGTTTTTT. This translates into CASSDTDSPGELFF.

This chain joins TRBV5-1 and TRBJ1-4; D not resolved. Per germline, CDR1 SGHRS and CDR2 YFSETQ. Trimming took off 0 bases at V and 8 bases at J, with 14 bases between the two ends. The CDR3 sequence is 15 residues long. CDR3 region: CASSLAGEMREKLFF. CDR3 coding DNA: TGCGCCAGCAGCTTGGCCGGGGAGATGCGGGAAAAACTGTTTTTT.

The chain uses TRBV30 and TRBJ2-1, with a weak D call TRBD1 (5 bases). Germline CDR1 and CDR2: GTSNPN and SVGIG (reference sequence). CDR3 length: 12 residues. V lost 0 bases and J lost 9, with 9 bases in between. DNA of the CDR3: TGTGCCTGGAGTGTGCAGGGTTCTGAGCAGTTCTTC. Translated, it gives CAWSVQGSEQFF.

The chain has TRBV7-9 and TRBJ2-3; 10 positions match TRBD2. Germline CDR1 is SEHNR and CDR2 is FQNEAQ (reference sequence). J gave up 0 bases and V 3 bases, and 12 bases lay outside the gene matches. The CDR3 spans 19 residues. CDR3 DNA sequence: TGTGCCAGCAGCTTGGGATTCCTAGCGGGAGTCGAAAGCACAGATACGCAGTATTTT. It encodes CASSLGFLAGVESTDTQYF.

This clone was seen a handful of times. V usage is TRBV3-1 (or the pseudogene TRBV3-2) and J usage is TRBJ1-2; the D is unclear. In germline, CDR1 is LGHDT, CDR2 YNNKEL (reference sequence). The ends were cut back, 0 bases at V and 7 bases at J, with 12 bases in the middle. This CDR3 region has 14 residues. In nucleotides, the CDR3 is TGTGCCAGCAGCCAAGATTTCGGGTTTGTTGGCTACACCTTC. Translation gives CASSQDFGFVGYTF.

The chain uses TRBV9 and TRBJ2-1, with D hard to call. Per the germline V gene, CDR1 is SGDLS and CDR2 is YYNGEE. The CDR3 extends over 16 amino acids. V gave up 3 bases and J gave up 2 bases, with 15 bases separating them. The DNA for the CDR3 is TGTGCCAGCAGCGCCCAAGGCCAATTAACCTACAATGAGCAGTTCTTC. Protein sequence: CASSAQGQLTYNEQFF.

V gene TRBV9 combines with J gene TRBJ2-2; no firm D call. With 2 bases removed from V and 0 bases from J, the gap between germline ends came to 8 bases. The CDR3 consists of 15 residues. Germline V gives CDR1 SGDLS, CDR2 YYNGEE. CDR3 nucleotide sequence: TGTGCCAGCAGCGTGAGTAGTTCGAACACCGGGGAGCTGTTTTTT. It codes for CASSVSSSNTGELFF.

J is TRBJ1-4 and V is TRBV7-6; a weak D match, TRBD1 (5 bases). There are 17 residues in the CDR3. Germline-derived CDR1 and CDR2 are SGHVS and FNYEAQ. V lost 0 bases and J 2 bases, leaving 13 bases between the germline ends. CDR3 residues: CASSLAPAGSTNEKLFF. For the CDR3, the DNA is TGTGCCAGCAGCTTAGCGCCCGCAGGGTCTACTAATGAAAAACTGTTTTTT.

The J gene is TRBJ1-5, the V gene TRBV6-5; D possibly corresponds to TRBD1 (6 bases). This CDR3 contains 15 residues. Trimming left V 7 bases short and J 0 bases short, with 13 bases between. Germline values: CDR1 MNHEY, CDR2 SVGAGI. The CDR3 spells CASIWTEASNQPQHF. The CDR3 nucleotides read TGTGCCAGCATATGGACAGAGGCTAGCAATCAGCCCCAGCATTTT.